These 3 T cell receptor beta chains share one sample of origin, sequenced in a study of blood T cells in healthy people across ages. A sample-barcoded 5' primer and a J-beta primer mix were used in a second PCR of about 7 to 12 cycles. Each CDR3 protein gets one entry after TCRdb re-called the 5' RACE reads with MiXCR. Of some 1.6 million distinct CDR3 sequences listed, about 32% are singletons. Sequenced input: blood. These TCRs come from a woman younger than 45 in good health.

In the case of this clonotype: Mismatch with germline at one junction end may stem from a read error. This chain uses TRBV7-3 with TRBJ2-3; TRBD1 might be the D (7 bases). Per germline, CDR1 SGHTA and CDR2 FQGTGA. There are 15 residues in the CDR3. CDR3 protein: CASSQAEGRTGTQYF. CDR3 nucleotides: TGTGCCAGCAGCCAAGCGGAGGGGAGGACAGGTACGCAGTATTTT.

Details on this clonotype: The junction shows a germline mismatch at one end, possibly a read error. The V and J genes are TRBV12-3 or TRBV12-4 and TRBJ1-2, with D unresolved. The CDR3 is 13 amino acids. CDR3 bases: TGTGACAGCACCTTCCCTGGGCGGTTGGGCTACACCTTC. This codes for CDSTFPGRLGYTF.

This clonotype has more than one count but fewer than ten. The chain joins TRBV14 to TRBJ2-7; D may be TRBD2 (6 bases). The CDR3 has 14 amino acids. Germline V CDR1 and CDR2: SGHDN, FVKESK. Trimming removed 3 bases at V and 7 bases at J, with 16 bases between. Written as DNA, the CDR3 is TGTGCCAGCAGCCACGGAACCGCGCTAGCGGAGCAGTACTTC. Translation gives CASSHGTALAEQYF.